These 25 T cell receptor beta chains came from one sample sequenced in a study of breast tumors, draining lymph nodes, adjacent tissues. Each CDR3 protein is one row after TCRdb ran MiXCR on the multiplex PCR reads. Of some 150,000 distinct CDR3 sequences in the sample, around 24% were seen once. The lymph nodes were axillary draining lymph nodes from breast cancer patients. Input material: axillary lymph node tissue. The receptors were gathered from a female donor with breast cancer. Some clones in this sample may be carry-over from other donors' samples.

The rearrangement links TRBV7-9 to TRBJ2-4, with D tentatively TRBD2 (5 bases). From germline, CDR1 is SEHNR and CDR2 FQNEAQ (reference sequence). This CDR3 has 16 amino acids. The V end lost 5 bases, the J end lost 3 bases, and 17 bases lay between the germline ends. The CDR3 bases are TGTGCCAGCAGCAGCATACTAGAGTTTGGCAAAAACATTCAGTACTTC. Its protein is CASSSILEFGKNIQYF.

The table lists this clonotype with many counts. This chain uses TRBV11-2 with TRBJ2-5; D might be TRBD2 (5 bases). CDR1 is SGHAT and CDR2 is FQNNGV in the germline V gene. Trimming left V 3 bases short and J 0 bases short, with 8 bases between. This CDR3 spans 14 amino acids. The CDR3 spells CASSFGGNQETQYF. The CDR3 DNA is TGTGCCAGCAGCTTTGGAGGCAACCAAGAGACCCAGTACTTC.

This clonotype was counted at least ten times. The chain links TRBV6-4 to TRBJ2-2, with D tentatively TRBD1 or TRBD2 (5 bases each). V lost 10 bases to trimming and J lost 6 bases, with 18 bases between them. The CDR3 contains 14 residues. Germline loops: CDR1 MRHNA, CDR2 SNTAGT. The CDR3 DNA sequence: TGTGCCAACGGTCGCCGGGACCACGCCGGGGAGCTGTTTTTT. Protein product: CANGRRDHAGELFF.

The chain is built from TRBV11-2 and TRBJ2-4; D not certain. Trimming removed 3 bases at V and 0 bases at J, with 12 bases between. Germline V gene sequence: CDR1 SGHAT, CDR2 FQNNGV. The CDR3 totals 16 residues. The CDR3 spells CASSFGFTGAKNIQYF. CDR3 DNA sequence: TGTGCCAGCAGCTTCGGGTTTACGGGAGCCAAAAACATTCAGTACTTC.

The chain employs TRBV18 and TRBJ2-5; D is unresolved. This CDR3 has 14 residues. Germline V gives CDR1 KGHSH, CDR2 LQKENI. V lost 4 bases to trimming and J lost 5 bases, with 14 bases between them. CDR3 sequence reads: CASSLQRIGETQYF. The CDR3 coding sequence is TGTGCCAGCTCACTCCAGAGAATAGGGGAGACCCAGTACTTC.

The CDR3 sequence: CASSGRGLAGANEQFF. The CDR3 nucleotides read TGTGCCAGCAGTGGCCGGGGACTAGCGGGAGCTAATGAGCAGTTCTTC. The chain carries TRBV28 and TRBJ2-1; 14 bases fit TRBD2. V lost 5 bases to trimming and J lost 7 bases; unmatched junction nucleotides: 7. This CDR3 comprises 16 residues. Germline CDR1 and CDR2: MDHEN and SYDVKM. The entire variable domain, with the rest obtained from reference TRBV28 and TRBJ2-1, is as follows: DVKVTQSSRYLVKRTGEKVFLECVQDMDHENMFWYRQDPGLGLRLIYFSYDVKMKEKGDIPEGYSVSREKKERFSLILESASTNQTSMYLCASSGRGLAGANEQFFGPGTRLTVL.

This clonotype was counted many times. The CDR3 protein is CASSLGPRTSKETQYF. Written as DNA, the CDR3 is TGTGCCAGCAGCTTGGGTCCGAGGACTAGTAAAGAGACCCAGTACTTC. The chain is built from TRBV7-6 and TRBJ2-5; 7 bases agree with TRBD2. Germline V gives CDR1 SGHVS, CDR2 FNYEAQ. The V gene end was trimmed by 3 bases and the J gene end by 3 bases; junction bases not matched to a gene: 10. The CDR3 has 16 amino acids.

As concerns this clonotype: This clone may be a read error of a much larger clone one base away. The CDR3 reads CASGSDRAYNEQFF. The DNA for the CDR3 is TGTGCCAGCGGTTCGGACAGGGCCTACAATGAGCAGTTCTTC. This rearrangement joins TRBV12-3 or TRBV12-4 to TRBJ2-1, with 8 bases that match TRBD1. This CDR3 is 14 amino acids long. Trimming took 8 bases from V and 2 from J; bases not matched to a gene: 5.

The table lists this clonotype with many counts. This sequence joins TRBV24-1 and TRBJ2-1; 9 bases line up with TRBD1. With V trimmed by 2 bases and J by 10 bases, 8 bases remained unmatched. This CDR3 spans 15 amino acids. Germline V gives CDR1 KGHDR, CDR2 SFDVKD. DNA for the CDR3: TGTGCCACCAGTGATTCAGGACAGGGGACATGGGAGCAGTTCTTC. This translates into CATSDSGQGTWEQFF.

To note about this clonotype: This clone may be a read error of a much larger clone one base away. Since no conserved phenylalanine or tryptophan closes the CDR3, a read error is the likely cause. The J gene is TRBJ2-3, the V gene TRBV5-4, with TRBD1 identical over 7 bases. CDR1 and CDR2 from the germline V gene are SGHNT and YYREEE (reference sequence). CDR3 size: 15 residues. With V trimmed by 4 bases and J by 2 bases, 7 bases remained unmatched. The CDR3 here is CASSHGQADTDTQYL. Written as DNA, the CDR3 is TGTGCCAGCAGCCACGGACAGGCTGACACAGATACGCAGTATCTT.

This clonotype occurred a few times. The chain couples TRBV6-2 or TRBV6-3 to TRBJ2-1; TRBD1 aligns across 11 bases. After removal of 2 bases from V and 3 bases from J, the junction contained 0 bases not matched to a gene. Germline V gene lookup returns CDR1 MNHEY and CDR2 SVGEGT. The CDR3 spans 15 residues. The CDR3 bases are TGTGCCAGCAGTTACGGGACAGGGGGCTACAATGAGCAGTTCTTC. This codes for CASSYGTGGYNEQFF.

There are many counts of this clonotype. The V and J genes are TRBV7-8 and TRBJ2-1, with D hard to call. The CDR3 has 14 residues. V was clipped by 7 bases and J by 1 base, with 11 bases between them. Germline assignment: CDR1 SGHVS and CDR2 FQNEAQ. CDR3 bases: TGTGCCAGCAACCGTGGCTTATCCTACAATGAGCAGTTCTTC. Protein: CASNRGLSYNEQFF.

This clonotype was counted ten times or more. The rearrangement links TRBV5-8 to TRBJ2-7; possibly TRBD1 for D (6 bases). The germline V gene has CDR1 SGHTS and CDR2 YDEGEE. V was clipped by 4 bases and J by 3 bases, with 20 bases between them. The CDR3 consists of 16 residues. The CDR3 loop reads CASSIYTGTNLYEQYF. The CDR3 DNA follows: TGTGCCAGCAGCATTTATACCGGGACAAATCTCTACGAGCAGTACTTC.

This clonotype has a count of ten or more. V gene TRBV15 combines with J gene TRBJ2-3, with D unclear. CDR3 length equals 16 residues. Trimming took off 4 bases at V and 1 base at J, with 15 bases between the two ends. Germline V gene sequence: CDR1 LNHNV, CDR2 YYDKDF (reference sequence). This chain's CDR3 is CATSKRVSPGTDTQYF. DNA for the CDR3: TGTGCCACCAGCAAGAGAGTCTCCCCCGGCACAGATACGCAGTATTTT.

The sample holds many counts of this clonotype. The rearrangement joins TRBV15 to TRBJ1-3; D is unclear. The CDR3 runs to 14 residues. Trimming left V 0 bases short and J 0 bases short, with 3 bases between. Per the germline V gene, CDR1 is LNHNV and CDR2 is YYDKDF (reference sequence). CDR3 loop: CATSRDTSGNTIYF. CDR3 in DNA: TGTGCCACCAGCAGAGATACCTCTGGAAACACCATATATTTT.

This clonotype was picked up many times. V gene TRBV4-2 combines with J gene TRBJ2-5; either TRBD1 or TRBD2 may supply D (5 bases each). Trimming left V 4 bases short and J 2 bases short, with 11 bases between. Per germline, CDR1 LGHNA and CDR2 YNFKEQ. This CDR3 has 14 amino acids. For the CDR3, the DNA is TGTGCCAGCAGCCTTCCGGGACGACAAGAGACCCAGTACTTC. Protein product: CASSLPGRQETQYF.

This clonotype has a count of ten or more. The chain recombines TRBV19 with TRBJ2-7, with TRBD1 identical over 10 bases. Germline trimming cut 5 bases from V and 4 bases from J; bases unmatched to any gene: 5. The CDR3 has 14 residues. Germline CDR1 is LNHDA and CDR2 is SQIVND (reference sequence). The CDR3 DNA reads TGTGCCAGTAGTGCGACAGGGGGCGCGTACGAGCAGTACTTC. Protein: CASSATGGAYEQYF.

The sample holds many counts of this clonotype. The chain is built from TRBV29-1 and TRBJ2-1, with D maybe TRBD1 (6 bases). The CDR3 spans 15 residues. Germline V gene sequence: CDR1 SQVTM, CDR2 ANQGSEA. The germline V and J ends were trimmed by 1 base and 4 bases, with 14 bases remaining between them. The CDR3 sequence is CSVEGGPGTYNEQFF. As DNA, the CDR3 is TGCAGCGTTGAAGGGGGGCCGGGGACGTACAATGAGCAGTTCTTC.

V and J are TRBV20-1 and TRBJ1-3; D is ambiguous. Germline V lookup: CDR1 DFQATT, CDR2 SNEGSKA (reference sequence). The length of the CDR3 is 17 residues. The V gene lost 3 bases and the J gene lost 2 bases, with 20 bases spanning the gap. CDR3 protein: CSASRLGEAAPGNTIYF. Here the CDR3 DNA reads TGCAGTGCTAGTCGGCTTGGGGAGGCAGCCCCTGGAAACACCATATATTTT.

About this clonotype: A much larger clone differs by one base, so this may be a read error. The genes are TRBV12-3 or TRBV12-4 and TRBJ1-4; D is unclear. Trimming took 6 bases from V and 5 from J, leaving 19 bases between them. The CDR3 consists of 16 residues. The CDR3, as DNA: TGTGCCAGCAGCCTAATGGGGATAGGCCCCAATGAAAAACTGTTTTTT. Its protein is CASSLMGIGPNEKLFF.

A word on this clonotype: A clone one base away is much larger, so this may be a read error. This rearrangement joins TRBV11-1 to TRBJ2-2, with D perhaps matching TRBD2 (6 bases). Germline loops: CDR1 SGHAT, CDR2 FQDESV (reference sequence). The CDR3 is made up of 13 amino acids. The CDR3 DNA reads TGTGCCAGCAGCAACCGTCCCCCCGGGGGGCTGTTTTTT. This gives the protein CASSNRPPGGLFF.

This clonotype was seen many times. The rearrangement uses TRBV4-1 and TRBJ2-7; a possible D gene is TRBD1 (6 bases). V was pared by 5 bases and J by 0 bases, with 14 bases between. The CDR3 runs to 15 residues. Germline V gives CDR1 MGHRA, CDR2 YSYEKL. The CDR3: CASSVRDTNSYEQYF. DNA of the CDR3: TGCGCCAGCAGCGTCCGGGACACCAACTCCTACGAGCAGTACTTC.

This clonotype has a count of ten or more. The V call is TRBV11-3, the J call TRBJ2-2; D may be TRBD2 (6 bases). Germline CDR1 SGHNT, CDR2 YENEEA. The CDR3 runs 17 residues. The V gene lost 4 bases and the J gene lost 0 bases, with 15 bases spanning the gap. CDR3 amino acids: CASSYEVTGANTGELFF. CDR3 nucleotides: TGTGCCAGCAGCTACGAAGTAACGGGAGCGAACACCGGGGAGCTGTTTTTT.

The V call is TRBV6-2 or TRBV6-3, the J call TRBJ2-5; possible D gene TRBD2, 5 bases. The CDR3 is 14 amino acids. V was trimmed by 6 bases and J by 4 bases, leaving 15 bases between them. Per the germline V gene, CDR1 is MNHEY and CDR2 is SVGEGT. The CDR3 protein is CASRARGGGETQYF. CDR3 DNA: TGTGCCAGCAGGGCCCGAGGAGGAGGAGAGACCCAGTACTTC.

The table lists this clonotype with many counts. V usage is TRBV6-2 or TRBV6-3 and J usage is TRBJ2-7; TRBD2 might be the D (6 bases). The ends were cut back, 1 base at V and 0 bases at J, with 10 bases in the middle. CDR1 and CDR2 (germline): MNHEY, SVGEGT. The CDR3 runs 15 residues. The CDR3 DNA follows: TGTGCCAGCAGTTACTGGCGGGACCCCTCCTACGAGCAGTACTTC. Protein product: CASSYWRDPSYEQYF.